The present entry profiles one T cell receptor (beta chain) with its context. Its antigen is still unknown. Produced via immunoSEQ multiplex PCR; TCRdb's table is partial and in-frame only. Seen here are roughly 100,000 clones, less than 95% observed once, and the top ten hold approximately 0.48%. This sample was included in a study of OX40 agonist ivuxolimab in advanced cancers. Overall study: Of mixed ages from about 23 to 79 and averaging approximately 60 years, the group was almost 85% male. Three patients responded partially, comprising one with hepatocellular carcinoma and two with cutaneous melanoma.

The study's findings and limits: Doses of 0.1 to 3.0 mg/kg were accompanied by clonal expansion of CD4+ and CD8+ blood T cells by week 6. In CD8+ T cells, expanded clones were on average more numerous than in CD4+.

The source of this sequence is an adult with an advanced solid tumor such as melanoma, head and neck, liver or kidney cancer. The sequenced sample was CD4+ or CD8+ T cells sorted from blood, obtained in a trial of the OX40 agonist ivuxolimab.

Written as DNA, the CDR3 is TGTGCCAGCAGTGGGGTTAACTATGGCTACACCTTC. It encodes CASSGVNYGYTF. The V call is TRBV6-5, the J call TRBJ1-2; D is ambiguous. This CDR3 is built from 12 residues. In germline, CDR1 is MNHEY, CDR2 SVGAGI. V lost 5 bases and J lost 1, with 5 bases in between.